What follows are 15 T cell receptor beta chains derived from one specimen sequenced in a study of beta chain features in type 1 diabetes. Whole-study results and caveats: For Type 1 diabetes patients, all four CD4+ subsets carried TCRB CDR3s that were moderately but significantly shorter.

The sequenced template was cDNA made from the entire isolated RNA. Some clones are missing from TCRdb's copy, which holds only in-frame ones; the method was immunoSEQ multiplex PCR. The sample includes 150,000 to 200,000 clones, roughly 8% of them seen just once. These receptors lack a known antigen. Input material: central memory CD4+ T cells from blood. These receptors all come from a woman in her late teens or twenties with type 1 diabetes.

For this clone: Other nucleotide sequences in the sample specify the same CDR3. V and J are TRBV5-4 and TRBJ2-1; 7 nucleotides line up with TRBD1. J was trimmed by 3 bases and V by 0 bases; bases with no gene match: 6. Germline V gene data show CDR1 as SGHNT and CDR2 as YYREEE (reference sequence). This CDR3 region has 16 residues. The CDR3 region has the DNA TGTGCCAGCAGCTTGGGGGGCAGGGGGAGCTACAATGAGCAGTTCTTC. This sequence encodes CASSLGGRGSYNEQFF.

The chain links TRBV28 to TRBJ2-7; D not resolved. V lost 9 bases and J lost 3, with 9 bases in between. CDR1 and CDR2 from the germline V gene are MDHEN and SYDVKM. The CDR3 has 11 residues. The CDR3, as DNA: TGTGCCAGTTCAAGCAACTACGAGCAGTACTTC. Translation gives CASSSNYEQYF.

The chain is built from TRBV7-2 and TRBJ2-3; TRBD1 agrees at 8 bases. The CDR3 runs 16 residues. The V segment lost 5 bases and the J segment 5 bases; nucleotides outside the gene matches: 12. The germline CDR1 and CDR2 sequences are SGHTA and FQGNSA. CDR3 DNA sequence: TGTGCCAGCAGCAGAGCGACAGGGGATGGTCAAGATACGCAGTATTTT. Translated: CASSRATGDGQDTQYF. Full variable domain (missing parts from reference TRBV7-2 and TRBJ2-3): GAGVSQSPSNKVTEKGKDVELRCDPISGHTALYWYRQSLGQGLEFLIYFQGNSAPDKSGLPSDRFSAERTGGSVSTLTIQRTQQEDSAVYLCASSRATGDGQDTQYFGPGTRLTVL.

As to this clone: This sample also contains other DNA sequences that code for the same CDR3. The J gene is TRBJ2-5, the V gene TRBV28; 7 bases align to TRBD1. CDR3 length equals 12 residues. The V gene end was trimmed by 8 bases and the J gene end by 5 bases; junction bases not matched to a gene: 5. CDR1 MDHEN and CDR2 SYDVKM come from the germline V gene. The chain's CDR3 is CASRQGSETQYF. In DNA, the CDR3 is TGTGCCAGCCGACAGGGCAGTGAGACCCAGTACTTC.

This clone was observed a handful of times. This chain connects TRBV4-1 to TRBJ1-5; no clear D. Germline lookup yields CDR1 MGHRA and CDR2 YSYEKL. Trimming removed 3 bases from V and 2 bases from J, with 11 bases in between. CDR3 length: 15 residues. The CDR3 bases are TGCGCCAGCAGCCAGACACACCTCGGCAATCAGCCCCAGCATTTT. Protein sequence: CASSQTHLGNQPQHF.

The V gene is TRBV19, the J gene TRBJ1-2; D gene ambiguous. Trimming took 5 bases from V and 1 from J, leaving 11 bases between them. This CDR3 comprises 14 residues. The germline V gene encodes CDR1 LNHDA and CDR2 SQIVND (reference sequence). The CDR3 DNA sequence: TGTGCCAGTAGTGCCAGGAGGTTTAACTATGGCTACACCTTC. This encodes CASSARRFNYGYTF.

Only a few counts were recorded for this clone. V gene TRBV6-6 combines with J gene TRBJ1-1, with 8 bases fitting TRBD1. V trimming: 6 bases; J trimming: 6 bases; junction bases outside the gene matches: 15. There are 16 residues in the CDR3. Germline-derived CDR1 and CDR2 are MNHNY and SVGAGI (reference sequence). CDR3 in amino acids: CASSGDGTGSVPEAFF. CDR3 coding DNA: TGTGCCAGCAGCGGGGACGGGACAGGTTCGGTGCCTGAAGCTTTCTTT.

V gene TRBV6-1 combines with J gene TRBJ1-6; unclear D gene. Germline CDR1 is MNHNS and CDR2 is SASEGT. The germline V and J ends were trimmed by 4 bases and 3 bases, with 13 bases remaining between them. The CDR3 sequence is 16 residues long. CDR3 region: CASSAGAMVYNSPLHF. CDR3 DNA: TGTGCCAGCAGTGCGGGTGCAATGGTCTATAATTCACCCCTCCACTTT.

This chain links TRBV7-9 with TRBJ2-3; D not resolved. This CDR3 has 16 amino acids. Germline values: CDR1 SEHNR, CDR2 FQNEAQ (reference sequence). V was cut by 0 bases and J by 1 base, with 11 bases left in between. CDR3 DNA: TGTGCCAGCAGCTTAGCGTCTACCTCCCGCACAGATACGCAGTATTTT. It encodes CASSLASTSRTDTQYF.

This clone was counted between two and nine times. The chain couples TRBV5-4 to TRBJ2-6; no reliable D call. The CDR3 consists of 15 residues. The V and J ends lost 1 base and 11 bases respectively, with 16 bases between them. Germline assignment: CDR1 SGHNT and CDR2 YYREEE (reference sequence). CDR3 DNA sequence: TGTGCCAGCAGCTTGAGATCAGGCAAGTCCGACGTCCTGACTTTC. It is translated as CASSLRSGKSDVLTF.

This clone was seen more than once but under ten times. The same CDR3 is also encoded by other DNA sequences in this sample. The chain carries TRBV18 and TRBJ2-5; TRBD1 is a possible D gene (5 bases). Trimming cost V 3 bases and J 2 bases, with 7 bases left between them. This CDR3 has 13 amino acids. From germline, CDR1 is KGHSH and CDR2 LQKENI. The CDR3 DNA follows: TGTGCCAGCTCACCTGACAGTCAAGAGACCCAGTACTTC. It is translated as CASSPDSQETQYF.

The V call is TRBV5-1, the J call TRBJ1-1, with D unclear. Germline V gives CDR1 SGHRS, CDR2 YFSETQ. V lost 7 bases and J lost 3, with 7 bases in between. The CDR3 extends over 11 amino acids. The CDR3 bases are TGCGCCAGCCACCGGGACACTGAAGCTTTCTTT. Residues: CASHRDTEAFF. The whole variable domain, remainder taken from reference TRBV5-1 and TRBJ1-1, is KAGVTQTPRYLIKTRGQQVTLSCSPISGHRSVSWYQQTPGQGLQFLFEYFSETQRNKGNFPGRFSGRQFSNSRSEMNVSTLELGDSALYLCASHRDTEAFFGQGTRLTVV.

V gene TRBV2 combines with J gene TRBJ2-7; 11 positions agree with TRBD2. Losses at the gene ends were 8 bases for V and 4 bases for J; bases not matched to a gene: 4. The CDR3 contains 13 residues. CDR1 and CDR2 from the germline V gene are SNHLY and FYNNEI. The chain's CDR3 is CASVSSGGYEQYF. The CDR3 nucleotides read TGTGCCAGCGTTTCTAGCGGGGGGTACGAGCAGTACTTC.

This clone was observed a handful of times. CDR3 sequence (DNA): TGTGCCTGGACCGCATCCGGGGTAGAACTGTTTTTT. It translates to CAWTASGVELFF. The chain carries TRBV30 and TRBJ1-4, with D hard to call. The CDR3 runs 12 residues. CDR1 and CDR2 (germline): GTSNPN, SVGIG (reference sequence). V lost 4 bases and J 12 bases, leaving 15 bases between the germline ends.

V usage is TRBV29-1 and J usage is TRBJ1-2; 8 nucleotides agree with TRBD1. CDR3 length: 12 residues. The ends lost 0 bases at V and 7 bases at J; junction bases unmatched: 1. CDR1 is SQVTM and CDR2 is ANQGSEA in the germline V gene. The CDR3 protein is CSVEEDRAGYTF. The DNA for the CDR3 is TGCAGCGTTGAAGAGGACAGGGCTGGCTACACCTTC.